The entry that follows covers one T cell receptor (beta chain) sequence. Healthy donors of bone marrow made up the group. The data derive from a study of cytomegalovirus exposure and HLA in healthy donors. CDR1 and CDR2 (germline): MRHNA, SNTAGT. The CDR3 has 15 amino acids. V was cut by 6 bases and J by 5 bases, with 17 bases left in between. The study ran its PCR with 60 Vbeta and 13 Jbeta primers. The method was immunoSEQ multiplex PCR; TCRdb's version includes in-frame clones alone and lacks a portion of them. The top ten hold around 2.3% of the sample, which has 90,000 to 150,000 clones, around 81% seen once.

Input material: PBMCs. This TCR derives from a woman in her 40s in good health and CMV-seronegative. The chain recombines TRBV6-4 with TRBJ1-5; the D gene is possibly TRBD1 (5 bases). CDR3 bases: TGTGCCAGCAGGCCCGGGACTCAGTCCCATCAGCCCCAGCATTTT. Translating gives CASRPGTQSHQPQHF.